This T cell receptor (beta chain) was recovered during a study of T cell changes during pregnancy in multiple sclerosis. The data were produced by immunoSEQ multiplex PCR, yet TCRdb's version contains in-frame clones alone and is incomplete. The sample consists of 45,000 to 60,000 clones, around 89% of them appearing once. V gave up 2 bases and J gave up 6 bases, with 8 bases separating them. The CDR3 runs 13 residues. Germline V gives CDR1 SEHNR, CDR2 FQNEAQ (reference sequence). Sequenced material: CD8+ T cells from peripheral blood mononuclear cells, taken in the second trimester of pregnancy. The chain links TRBV7-9 to TRBJ2-1, with D unclear. This TCR was sampled from a female donor with multiple sclerosis, enrolled in a pregnancy study. This chain's CDR3 is CASSLIRGNEQFF. In DNA form, the CDR3 reads TGTGCCAGCAGCTTAATCAGAGGCAATGAGCAGTTCTTC.